This T cell receptor beta chain was recorded in a study of cytomegalovirus exposure and HLA in healthy donors (TCRdb year 2017). About the full investigation: An earlier analysis of approximately 640 of the donors reported approximately 270 Gb of sequence data and 120 million or so unique TCR beta sequences from 150 million to 200 million T cells. Roughly 310 gigabases of sequencing data and approximately 80 million unique TCR sequences were included in an early release covering roughly 600 HLA-typed donors. Among the approximately 420 genotyped donors, under 90% belonged to the genetic ancestry cluster associated with self-reported Caucasian donors. The aim of the study was to test whether cataloging public T cell receptors could identify signatures of past pathogen exposure. The T cell repertoires of about 700 subjects were profiled by immunosequencing and related to cytomegalovirus serostatus. Besides the first cohort of 500 to 700 subjects, a separate validation cohort made up of about 120 different subjects was used. To predict cytomegalovirus infection status, the study brought together high-throughput TCR immunosequencing, statistical association of individual TCRs with disease status, and machine learning. A later analysis re-analyzed previously published TCR beta repertoires from approximately 670 donors and added high-resolution HLA genotyping to study TCR occurrence patterns. In the later analysis, no new phenotypic data were used to find candidate immune exposures; instead, reliance was placed on TCR beta sequences and their occurrence across donors. In an earlier analysis of 500 to 650 of the donors, high-throughput TCR beta sequencing was used to judge whether each TCR beta V gene segment behaved as functional or pseudogenic. Donor age, sex, ethnicity and CMV serostatus were collected together with the repertoire data. Genome-wide SNP genotypes for about 55% of the roughly 670 donors were used in a later genetic analysis, which treated that subset as a discovery cohort. All discovery cohort repertoires had been generated on a single sequencing platform. HLA typing covered class I and class II loci at four-digit resolution. The number of donors typed differed by locus, with roughly 629-640 for A, B, C, DRB1 and DQB1, around 520 for DQA1, 600 to 610 for DPA1, and under 490 for DPB1. Because of strong linkage in the cohort, a handful of DR-DQ haplotypes were treated as single units for association and clustering. Among 300 to 450 genotyped donors of the cohort, an average of around 240,000 unique TCR beta nucleotide sequences were sequenced per donor, around 20% of them non-productive. Results and caveats for the whole study, not just this receptor: A later genetic analysis reported fewer N-insertions in productive TCRs among donors in an Asian-associated ancestry cluster than the roughly 620-donor mean. When HLA alleles, especially DR and DQ, strongly co-occurred, attributing TCR associations to individual alleles was difficult. Because the 87-base-pair reads could not distinguish some IMGT-functional V segments, including TRBV6-2 and TRBV6-3, those segments were excluded. A later analysis found that TCR association rates varied across HLA loci, with DRB1 alleles showing the most associated TCRs and HLA-C alleles the fewest. The cohort was sequenced for TCR beta chains only, and without alpha or paired-chain data the features that could be detected were limited. In a later analysis, most CMV-associated TCR beta chains were found to appear HLA-restricted, with HLA associations seemingly driven largely by CMV exposure. In a later analysis, several top co-occurrence clusters were reported to appear linked to parvovirus B19, influenza, CMV and Epstein-Barr virus. The classifier was reported to diagnose cytomegalovirus status with high specificity and sensitivity in both the original cohort and the validation cohort. In vitro tests confirmed that a few of the cytomegalovirus-associated TCR beta chains recognize cytomegalovirus antigens. In a later genetic analysis, a missense DCLRE1C variant was associated with V-gene and J-gene trimming of TCR beta chains, and the association was replicated in an independent cohort. For the cohort, immune exposure information was limited to CMV serostatus. In an earlier analysis of some 550 of the donors, most TCR beta V segments were observed in productive rearrangements about 87% or about 30% of the time, broadly matching IMGT annotations. Because HLA typing was unavailable for some donors at each locus, only the typed subset was used in association tests. Roughly uniform sequencing depth across donors was assumed in presence/absence analyses, although this assumption may not hold. Because counts were too low, roughly 17 rarely observed V segments, including chromosome 9 orphons, were left out of the earlier analysis of about 620 of the donors. The authors suggested that the approach could potentially be generalized to other disease states and immunological phenotypes. Compared with equally common non-associated chains, HLA-associated TCR beta chains in a later analysis were more clonally expanded and had lower generation probabilities. The study listed approximately 160 TCR beta chains as associated with cytomegalovirus. Most TCR sequences were observed very rarely across donors, whereas some public TCRs were present in many individuals. Specific HLA alleles were associated with 15,000 to 20,000 TCR beta sequences at a false discovery rate of 0.05 in a later analysis. A further reported finding was that TCR beta sequences accurately predicted the HLA-A and HLA-B alleles for most subjects in the first cohort. A cluster of highly shared sequence variants was judged likely to represent a technical artifact of the sequencing pipeline. Correlated functional status among segregating V segments might reflect linkage disequilibrium, but an unknown experimental factor could not be ruled out.

The cohort comprised several hundred healthy bone marrow donors. All cohort members were sampled while nominally healthy, although unrecorded immune exposures were likely present. The donor was CMV seropositive and belonged to the group of more than 250 seropositive cohort members. Every donor gave a peripheral blood sample, and the peripheral blood mononuclear cells from that sample were used for TCR beta sequencing. Genomic DNA extraction from the blood cell samples was performed with the Qiagen DNeasy Blood Extraction Kit. The library was prepared using the immunoSEQ multiplex PCR assay. A mixture of 60 forward primers for TCR Vbeta segments and 13 reverse primers for TCR Jbeta segments was used in the multiplex PCR. The CDR3 region of rearranged TCR beta genes was amplified from genomic DNA with a multiplex PCR assay. Amplified TCR beta libraries were sequenced as 87-base-pair reads on the Illumina HiSeq System. The original methods were these. Across the roughly 600 repertoires, a later analysis counted tens of millions of unique TCR beta chains, 8.5 million to 12 million of which were shared by at least two donors. Raw reads were error-corrected and collapsed into unique sequences with a nearest-neighbor algorithm that merged closely related sequences to remove PCR and sequencing errors. To assign V, D and J gene segments, CDR3 sequences were aligned to IMGT reference sequences. For a sequence to be retained, at least a six-nucleotide match to both a V gene segment and a J gene segment was required. Rearrangements were classified as productive when the CDR3 lacked stop codons and remained in frame with V and J, and all other rearrangements were classified as non-productive. CDR3 was defined according to IMGT convention as the region running from the second conserved V-encoded cysteine to the conserved J-encoded phenylalanine. The earlier analysis of more than 450 of the donors excluded sequences that lacked an unambiguous match to a single V gene segment. In an earlier analysis of approximately 590 of the donors, a V segment was called functional when productive rearrangements were above 56.7%, and segregating when the standard deviation between donors exceeded 5%. A statistical classification framework was built for diagnosing cytomegalovirus status from the catalog of TCR beta chain sequences. In a later analysis, V and J genes were assigned by comparing TCR nucleotide sequences against IMGT/GENE-DB human TR gene sequences. In a later analysis, CDR3 sequences and most-parsimonious VDJ recombination scenarios were assigned using the TCRdist pipeline. In a later analysis, each TCR beta chain was defined by its CDR3 amino acid sequence together with its V-gene family, and reads without a unique V-gene family were excluded. In a later analysis, 500 to 700 highly shared, low-generation-probability nucleotide sequences were removed to address suspected cross-contamination and a sequencing artifact. In a later analysis, a clonal expansion index for each public chain was calculated from normalized within-repertoire ranks of inferred template counts. Generation probabilities in a later analysis came from a VDJ recombination model fitted to out-of-frame rearrangements, and those results were checked against IGoR. A later analysis scored TCR-TCR, TCR-HLA and TCR-CMV co-occurrence with hypergeometric tests, applying a repertoire-size bias correction to TCR pairs. False discovery rates were estimated in a later analysis by permuting HLA or CMV assignments 20 times. A later analysis grouped co-occurring TCRs with DBSCAN, adding TCRdist sequence similarity when clustering within HLA-allele-positive subsets. Repertoires with fewer than 30,000 or more than 120,000 public chains, plus five repertoires with anomalous nucleotide sharing, were excluded from co-occurrence clustering. This is the immuneACCESS table as TCRdb keeps it, with only in-frame sequences that have V and J called. A part of the clones is gone; compared with another copy, unresolved V genes explain less than half, and the rest is unexplained. The DNA was the basis for D and trimming; V, J and clone size are from that table. The table for this sample lists 200,000 to 250,000 clones; 80% to 85% of them were counted only once. The top ten clones comprise about 7.5% of the sample.

The cysteine opens and the phenylalanine closes a CDR3 of 14 amino acids. Only CDR3 DNA remains: 42 bases, in frame from the first base. Based on the germline V gene, the CDR1 and CDR2 sequences are SGDLS and YYNGEE. Relative to germline, V is missing 6 bases and J is missing 3 bases, with 7 bases of the junction outside any gene match. This clone was detected only a few times. No cognate antigen has been identified for it. Base qualities are not recorded, but no much larger clone differs from it by a single base. Sequencing was carried out using PBMCs. The chain is encoded by TRBV9 joined to TRBJ1-2; 8 junctional bases match TRBD1. This sequence was found in a woman aged 55-69 years in good health and CMV-seropositive. The DNA sequence follows: TGTGCCAGCACTCTGACAGGGGAGGACTATGGCTACACCTTC. Its protein reads: CASTLTGEDYGYTF.